This T cell receptor beta chain was recorded in a study of T cell changes during pregnancy in multiple sclerosis. Germline CDR1 is LGHNT and CDR2 is FRNRAP. The CDR3 covers 14 residues. Trimming pared 5 bases from V and 7 bases from J, leaving 15 bases between. Libraries were prepared by immunoSEQ multiplex PCR; TCRdb keeps only in-frame clonotypes and omits some of them. The data hold some 99,000 clones, with about 92% observed a single time. The V and J genes are TRBV12-5 and TRBJ1-5; D might be TRBD1 (6 bases). The origin of this receptor is a female donor in good health, enrolled as a control in a pregnancy study. The sequences come from peripheral blood, collected after pregnancy. The CDR3 DNA reads as TGTGCTAGTGGTCTGGGGCAGGGGATCCAGCCCCAGCATTTT. It codes for CASGLGQGIQPQHF.